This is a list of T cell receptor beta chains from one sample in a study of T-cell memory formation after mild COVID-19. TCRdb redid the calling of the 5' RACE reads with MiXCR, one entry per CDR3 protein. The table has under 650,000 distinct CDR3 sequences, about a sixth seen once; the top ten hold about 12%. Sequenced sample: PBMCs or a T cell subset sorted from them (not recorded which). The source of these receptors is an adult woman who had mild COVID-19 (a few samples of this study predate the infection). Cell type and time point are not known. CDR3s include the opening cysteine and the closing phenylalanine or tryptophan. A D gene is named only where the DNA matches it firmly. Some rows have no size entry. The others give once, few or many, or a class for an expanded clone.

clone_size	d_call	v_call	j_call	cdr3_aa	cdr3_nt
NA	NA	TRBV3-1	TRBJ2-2	CATTPASTNTGELFF	TGTGCCACCACACCAGCGAGTACGAACACCGGGGAGCTGTTTTTT
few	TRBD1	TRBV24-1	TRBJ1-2	CATSDRTGRGYTF	TGTGCCACCAGTGACAGGACAGGGCGAGGCTACACCTTC
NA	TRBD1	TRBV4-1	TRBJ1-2	CASSLQGMSGYTF	TGCGCCAGCAGTTTACAGGGGATGAGTGGCTACACCTTC
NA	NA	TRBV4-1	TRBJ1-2	CARVEGPPNYGYTF	TGCGCCAGAGTCGAGGGGCCCCCTAACTATGGCTACACCTTC
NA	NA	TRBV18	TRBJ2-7	CASSPPSGGLTYEQYF	TGTGCCAGCTCTCCTCCATCCGGGGGCCTTACCTACGAGCAGTACTTC
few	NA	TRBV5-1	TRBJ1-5	CASAKSSNQPQHF	TGCGCCAGCGCTAAAAGTAGCAATCAGCCCCAGCATTTT
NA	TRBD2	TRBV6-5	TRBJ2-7	CASIPRRAGVRPLGEQYF	TGTGCCAGCATTCCTCGCCGGGCGGGAGTTCGGCCTTTGGGGGAGCAGTACTTC
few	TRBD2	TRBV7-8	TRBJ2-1	CASSLVGAGVTGEQFF	TGTGCCAGCAGCTTAGTTGGAGCGGGAGTAACGGGTGAGCAGTTCTTC
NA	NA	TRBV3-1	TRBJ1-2	CASSPTVPERSGYTF	TGTGCCAGCAGCCCCACAGTCCCCGAGAGGAGTGGCTACACCTTC
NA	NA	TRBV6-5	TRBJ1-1	CASSFVRYTEAFF	TGTGCCAGCAGCTTCGTACGGTACACTGAAGCTTTCTTT
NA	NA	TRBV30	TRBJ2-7	CAWSVGVSSAEQYF	TGTGCCTGGAGTGTAGGCGTCTCCTCGGCCGAGCAGTACTTC
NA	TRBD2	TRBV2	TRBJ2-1	CASSGSGSVYNEQFF	TGTGCCAGCAGTGGTAGCGGGAGCGTGTACAATGAGCAGTTCTTC
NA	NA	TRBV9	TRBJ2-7	CASSASGIRTYEQYF	TGTGCCAGCAGCGCGTCGGGAATCAGGACCTACGAGCAGTACTTC
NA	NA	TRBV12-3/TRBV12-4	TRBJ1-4	CASNPGRGKLFF	TGTGCCAGCAACCCAGGGAGGGGAAAACTGTTTTTT
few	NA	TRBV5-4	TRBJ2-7	CASSLDGGREQYF	TGTGCCAGCAGCTTGGACGGAGGGAGAGAGCAGTACTTC
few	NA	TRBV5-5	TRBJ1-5	CASSLVGSNQPQHF	TGTGCCAGCAGCTTGGTGGGGAGCAATCAGCCCCAGCATTTT
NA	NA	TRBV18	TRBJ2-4	CASSLRAVKNIQYF	TGTGCCAGCTCACTTCGGGCAGTCAAAAACATTCAGTACTTC
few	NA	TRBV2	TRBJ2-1	CASSDYLGVTNEQFF	TGTGCCAGCAGTGATTATCTTGGGGTAACAAATGAGCAGTTCTTC
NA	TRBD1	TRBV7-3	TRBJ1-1	CASSPLTGADTEAFF	TGTGCCAGCAGCCCCCTGACAGGGGCTGACACTGAAGCTTTCTTT
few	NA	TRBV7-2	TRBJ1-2	CASSRYDNYGYTF	TGTGCCAGCAGCCGCTACGATAACTATGGCTACACCTTC
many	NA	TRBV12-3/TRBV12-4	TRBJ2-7	CASSETGTQYF	TGTGCCAGCAGCGAAACAGGGACGCAGTACTTC
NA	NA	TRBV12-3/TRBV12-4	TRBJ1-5	CASSFTGDQPQHF	TGTGCCAGCAGTTTTACGGGGGATCAGCCCCAGCATTTT
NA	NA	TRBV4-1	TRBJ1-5	CASSPPAPAQNQPQHF	TGCGCCAGCAGCCCACCGGCGCCTGCCCAAAATCAGCCCCAGCATTTT
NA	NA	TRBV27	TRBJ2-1	CASSLWADPAYNEQFF	TGTGCCAGCAGTTTATGGGCCGACCCGGCCTACAATGAGCAGTTCTTC
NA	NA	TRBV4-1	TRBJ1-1	CASSQAPGGTEAFF	TGCGCCAGCAGCCAAGCCCCGGGCGGAACTGAAGCTTTCTTT
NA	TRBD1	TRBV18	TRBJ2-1	CASSPGQGANEQFF	TGTGCCAGCTCGCCGGGACAGGGGGCAAATGAGCAGTTCTTC
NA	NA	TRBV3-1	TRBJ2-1	CASSQDGTVIISNEQFF	TGTGCCAGCAGCCAAGATGGGACTGTCATTATAAGCAATGAGCAGTTCTTC
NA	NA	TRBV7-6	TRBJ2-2	CASSATGYTGELFF	TGTGCCAGCAGCGCCACAGGGTATACCGGGGAGCTGTTTTTT